This T cell receptor beta chain comes out of a study of chemoradiotherapy in HPV16-positive cancers. Overall study context: Functional T-cell assays on a couple of HPV16-positive patients' cells defined candidate HPV-specific clones and common TCR motifs.

The CDR3 extends over 16 amino acids. The V gene's germline CDR1 is SGHVS and CDR2 FNYEAQ. Unmatched junction bases numbered 10, after V lost 3 bases and J lost 6 bases. This clone showed up just once. Here immunoSEQ multiplex PCR was the method, and the copy in TCRdb shows in-frame clones only, minus some. The sample lists approximately 12,000 clones, about three fifths occurring once. This sample was taken from a patient who underwent chemoradiotherapy. The clonotype originates from a human donor with HPV-associated anogenital cancer. The chain has TRBV7-6 and TRBJ2-1; 8 positions match TRBD1. CDR3: CASSLAGQGSINEQFF. In DNA, the CDR3 is TGTGCCAGCAGCTTGGCCGGACAGGGAAGTATCAATGAGCAGTTCTTC.